This TCR beta chain was profiled in a study of blood T cell repertoires in COVID-19. Study context: Material from acute and convalescent COVID-19 was sourced from the United States, Italy and Spain. Sources were T cells, B-cell-depleted T cells, or PBMCs; the material itself was cDNA or gDNA.

Source study methods: Estimation of nucleated cell counts relied on the amplification of reference gene primers. The data were produced by immunoSEQ multiplex PCR, yet TCRdb's version contains in-frame clones alone and is incomplete. D and trimming come from the DNA, and the V and J calls and clone size come from that table. The data show fewer than 130,000 clones, roughly nine tenths seen once. V was clipped by 3 bases and J by 2 bases, with 10 bases between them. CDR3 length: 14 amino acids. Germline loops: CDR1 SNHLY, CDR2 FYNNEI. The TCR was taken from a woman aged 80 or over with acute or convalescent COVID-19. The chain couples TRBV2 to TRBJ2-5; D is possibly TRBD1 (6 bases). Sequenced material: peripheral blood. In DNA, the CDR3 is TGTGCCAGCAGTGATTGGACAGAGCAAGAGACCCAGTACTTC. Translation gives CASSDWTEQETQYF.